The sequence of this T cell receptor beta chain was determined in a study of glioma-infiltrating T cells after dendritic cell vaccination. Study background: Patients had newly diagnosed or recurrent glioblastoma and received dendritic cell vaccines.

Using immunoSEQ multiplex PCR, the repertoire was profiled, and TCRdb retains in-frame clones only, with some absent. The table has roughly 60,000 clones, around nine tenths seen once. Sample time point: after dendritic cell vaccination, including at tumor progression/relapse. In this sample, this clone turned up once. The CDR3 is 16 residues long. V lost 1 base and J lost 3; bases outside the gene matches: 9. Germline loops: CDR1 MGHDK, CDR2 SYGVNS. The chain employs TRBV25-1 and TRBJ2-7; TRBD2 agrees at 7 bases. The source is a human donor with glioblastoma. Source: blood, taken after dendritic cell vaccination. CDR3 loop: CASSESGGGQRYEQYF. For the CDR3, the DNA is TGTGCCAGCAGTGAATCTGGGGGGGGTCAGCGCTACGAGCAGTACTTC.